The clone carrying this T cell receptor (beta chain) was detected once. Its antigen is unidentified. The sample comes from a study of T cells in tuberculosis. For the study at large: Blood was taken before or within 7 days of anti-tuberculosis therapy.

Assay: immunoSEQ multiplex PCR; the TCRdb copy retains only in-frame clones and omits some. This sample has 47,000 or so clones, with around 96% found just once. The germline V gene encodes CDR1 LNHDA and CDR2 SQIVND (reference sequence). Trimming removed 4 bases from V and 5 bases from J; junction bases left unmatched: 2. The CDR3 length is 14 residues. Points from the study as a whole: A GMM-specific repertoire classifier reached 75% to 90% accuracy, AUROC more than 0.8.

Time point denoted: new active TB diagnosis, blood taken before or within 7 days of starting treatment. Positive smear microscopy and/or M. tuberculosis culture confirmed active disease. The sample consisted of PBMCs, taken at tuberculosis diagnosis. This sequence was found in an adult with tuberculosis. The chain combines TRBV19 with TRBJ1-4, with TRBD1 matching 9 bases. This CDR3 reads CASSKTGGNEKLFF. DNA for the CDR3: TGTGCCAGTAGTAAGACAGGGGGAAATGAAAAACTGTTTTTT.